This TCR beta chain stems from a study of OX40 agonist ivuxolimab in advanced cancers. The study, taken as a whole, reports: Dose levels from 0.1 to 3.0 mg/kg saw CD4+ and CD8+ blood T cells expand clonally by week 6.

Profiled with immunoSEQ multiplex PCR; TCRdb holds only in-frame clones, not every one. The table has about 95,000 clones, roughly 89% seen once. V gave up 3 bases and J gave up 4 bases, with 16 bases separating them. Germline V CDR1 and CDR2: SGDLS, YYNGEE. This CDR3 has 15 residues. With regard to this clone: The antigen is not known.

The sequence was collected from an adult with an advanced solid tumor such as melanoma, head and neck, liver or kidney cancer. The sequences come from CD4+ or CD8+ T cells sorted from blood, collected in a trial of the OX40 agonist ivuxolimab. V usage is TRBV9 and J usage is TRBJ1-2; unclear D gene. This CDR3 is CASSASVAVGYGYTF. In DNA, the CDR3 is TGTGCCAGCAGCGCGTCGGTGGCCGTGGGCTATGGCTACACCTTC.